This TCR beta chain was sequenced during a study of blood T cell repertoires in COVID-19. As processed by the authors: Estimates of nucleated cell counts were drawn from the amplification of reference gene primers. Data came from immunoSEQ multiplex PCR; TCRdb stores just in-frame clones and leaves some out. The DNA was the basis for D and trimming; V, J and clone size are from that table. The table has 250,000 to 300,000 clones, 65% to 90% seen once; the top ten hold over 10%. In its sample, this clone was seen many times. This CDR3 contains 13 residues. Germline CDR1 reads SGHDN; CDR2 reads FVKESK. V shed 1 base and J 10 bases; nucleotides not matched to a gene: 4.

The clonotype comes from a woman in her 70s with COVID-19, enrolled during active disease. The chain couples TRBV14 to TRBJ1-1; 9 bases match TRBD1. The sequencing sample was made of peripheral blood. The CDR3 loop is CASSQVEGQGAFF. The CDR3 bases are TGTGCCAGCAGCCAAGTGGAGGGACAGGGAGCTTTCTTT.